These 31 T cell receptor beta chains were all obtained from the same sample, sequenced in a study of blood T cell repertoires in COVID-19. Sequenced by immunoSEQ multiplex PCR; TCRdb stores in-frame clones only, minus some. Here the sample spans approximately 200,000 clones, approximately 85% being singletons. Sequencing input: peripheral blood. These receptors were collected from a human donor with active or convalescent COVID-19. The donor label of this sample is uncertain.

CDR3 DNA sequence: TGTGCCAGCAGTACGACAGGGTCGGATCAGCCCCAGCATTTT. It specifies CASSTTGSDQPQHF. This chain joins TRBV6-6 and TRBJ1-5, with 7 nucleotides matching TRBD1. Germline CDR1 reads MNHNY; CDR2 reads SVGAGI (reference sequence). Trimming took 5 bases from V and 5 from J; bases not matched to a gene: 6. The CDR3 consists of 14 residues.

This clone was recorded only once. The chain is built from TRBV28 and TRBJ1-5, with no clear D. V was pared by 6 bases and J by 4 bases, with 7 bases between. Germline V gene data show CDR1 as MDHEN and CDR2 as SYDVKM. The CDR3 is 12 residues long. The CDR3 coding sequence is TGTGCCAGCAGATCCCAAAATCAGCCCCAGCATTTT. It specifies CASRSQNQPQHF.

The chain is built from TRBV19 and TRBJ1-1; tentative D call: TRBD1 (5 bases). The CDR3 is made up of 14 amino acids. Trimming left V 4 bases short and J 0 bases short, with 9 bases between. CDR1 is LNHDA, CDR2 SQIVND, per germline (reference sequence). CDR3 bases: TGTGCCAGTAGTAAAGGGGAAATGAACACTGAAGCTTTCTTT. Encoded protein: CASSKGEMNTEAFF.

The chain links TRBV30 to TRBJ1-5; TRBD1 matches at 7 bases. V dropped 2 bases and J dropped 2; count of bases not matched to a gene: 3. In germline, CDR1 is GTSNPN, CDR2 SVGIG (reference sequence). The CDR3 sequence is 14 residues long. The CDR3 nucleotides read TGTGCCTGGAGTCTTGGGACAGGCAATCAGCCCCAGCATTTT. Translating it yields CAWSLGTGNQPQHF.

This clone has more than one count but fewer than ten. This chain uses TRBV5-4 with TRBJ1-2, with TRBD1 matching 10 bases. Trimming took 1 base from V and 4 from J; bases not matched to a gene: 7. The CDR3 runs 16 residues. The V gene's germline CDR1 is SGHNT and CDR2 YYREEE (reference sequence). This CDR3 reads CASSLPGTGALYGYTF. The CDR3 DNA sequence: TGTGCCAGCAGCTTGCCCGGGACAGGGGCGCTCTATGGCTACACCTTC.

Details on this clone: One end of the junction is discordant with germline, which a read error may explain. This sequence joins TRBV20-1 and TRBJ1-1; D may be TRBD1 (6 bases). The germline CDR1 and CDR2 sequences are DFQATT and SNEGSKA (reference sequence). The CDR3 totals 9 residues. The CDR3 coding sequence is TGCAGTGCTAGAGGCCGGGACACCTTT. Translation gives CSARGRDTF.

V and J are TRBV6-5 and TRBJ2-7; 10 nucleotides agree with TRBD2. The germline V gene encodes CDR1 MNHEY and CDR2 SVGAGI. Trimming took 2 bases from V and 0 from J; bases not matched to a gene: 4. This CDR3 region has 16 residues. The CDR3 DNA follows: TGTGCCAGCAGTTACCGAGCTAGCGGGAGCTCCTACGAGCAGTACTTC. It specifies CASSYRASGSSYEQYF.

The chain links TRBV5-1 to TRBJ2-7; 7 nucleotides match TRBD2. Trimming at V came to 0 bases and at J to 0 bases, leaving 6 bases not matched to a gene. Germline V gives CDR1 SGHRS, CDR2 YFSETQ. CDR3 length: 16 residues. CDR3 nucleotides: TGCGCCAGCAGCTTGGTGGGGGAGGGACTCTCCTACGAGCAGTACTTC. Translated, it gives CASSLVGEGLSYEQYF.

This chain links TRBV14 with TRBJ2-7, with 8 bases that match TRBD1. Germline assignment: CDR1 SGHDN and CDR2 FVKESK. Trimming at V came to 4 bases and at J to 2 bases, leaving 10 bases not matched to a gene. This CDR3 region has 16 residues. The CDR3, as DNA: TGTGCCAGCAGCCCCTTCGGACAGGGCCGAACCTACGAGCAGTACTTC. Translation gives CASSPFGQGRTYEQYF. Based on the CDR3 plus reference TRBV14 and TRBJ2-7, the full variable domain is EAGVTQFPSHSVIEKGQTVTLRCDPISGHDNLYWYRRVMGKEIKFLLHFVKESKQDESGMPNNRFLAERTGGTYSTLKVQPAELEDSGVYFCASSPFGQGRTYEQYFGPGTRLTVT.

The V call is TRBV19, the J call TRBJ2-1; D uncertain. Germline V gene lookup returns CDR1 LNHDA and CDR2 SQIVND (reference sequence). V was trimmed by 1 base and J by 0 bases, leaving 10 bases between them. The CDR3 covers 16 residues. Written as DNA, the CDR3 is TGTGCCAGTAGTATAGTGGCGCGGAGCTCCTACAATGAGCAGTTCTTC. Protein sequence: CASSIVARSSYNEQFF.

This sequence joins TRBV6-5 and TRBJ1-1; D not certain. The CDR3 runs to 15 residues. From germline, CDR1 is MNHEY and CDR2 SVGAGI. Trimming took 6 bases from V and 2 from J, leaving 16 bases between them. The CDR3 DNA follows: TGTGCCAGCAGGGCCCCCGGCAGCGGCAACACTGAAGCTTTCTTT. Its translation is CASRAPGSGNTEAFF.

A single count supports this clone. The CDR3 region has the DNA TGTGCCAGCAGTTCCCCGGGACAGGGGTCGACTGAGCAGTTCTTC. This encodes CASSSPGQGSTEQFF. The chain has TRBV6-5 and TRBJ2-1; TRBD1 aligns across 10 bases. CDR1 and CDR2 (germline): MNHEY, SVGAGI. J lost 9 bases, V lost 4 bases, and 9 bases had no gene match. This CDR3 is built from 15 residues.

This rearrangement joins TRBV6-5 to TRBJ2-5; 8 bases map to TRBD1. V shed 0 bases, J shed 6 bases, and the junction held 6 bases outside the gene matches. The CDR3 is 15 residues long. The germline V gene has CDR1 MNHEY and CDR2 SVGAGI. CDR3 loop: CASSYSIQGEKTQYF. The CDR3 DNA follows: TGTGCCAGCAGTTACTCGATACAGGGGGAAAAGACCCAGTACTTC.

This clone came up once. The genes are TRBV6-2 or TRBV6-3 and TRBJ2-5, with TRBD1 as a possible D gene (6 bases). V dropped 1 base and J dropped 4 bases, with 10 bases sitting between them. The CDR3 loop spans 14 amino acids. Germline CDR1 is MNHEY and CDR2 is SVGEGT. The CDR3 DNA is TGTGCCAGCAGTTACTTCAGGGGACCAGAGACCCAGTACTTC. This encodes CASSYFRGPETQYF.

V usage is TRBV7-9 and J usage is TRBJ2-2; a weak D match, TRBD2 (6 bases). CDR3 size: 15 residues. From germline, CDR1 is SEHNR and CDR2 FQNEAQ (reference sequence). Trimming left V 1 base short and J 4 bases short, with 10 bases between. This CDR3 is CASSLVGGITGELFF. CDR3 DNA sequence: TGTGCCAGCAGCTTAGTTGGCGGGATCACCGGGGAGCTGTTTTTT.

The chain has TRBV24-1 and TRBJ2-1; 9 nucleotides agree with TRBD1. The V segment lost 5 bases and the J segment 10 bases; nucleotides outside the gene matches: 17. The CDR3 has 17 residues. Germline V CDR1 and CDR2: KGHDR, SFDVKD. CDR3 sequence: CATSALPGRTGEGEQFF. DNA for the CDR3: TGTGCCACCAGTGCCTTGCCGGGACGGACAGGGGAAGGGGAGCAGTTCTTC.

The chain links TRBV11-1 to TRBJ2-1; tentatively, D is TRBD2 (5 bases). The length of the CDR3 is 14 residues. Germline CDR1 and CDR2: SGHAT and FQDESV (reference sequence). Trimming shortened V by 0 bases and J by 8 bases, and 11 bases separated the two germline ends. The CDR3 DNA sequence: TGTGCCAGCAGCTTAGCCTCGGACTGGGATGAGCAGTTCTTC. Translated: CASSLASDWDEQFF.

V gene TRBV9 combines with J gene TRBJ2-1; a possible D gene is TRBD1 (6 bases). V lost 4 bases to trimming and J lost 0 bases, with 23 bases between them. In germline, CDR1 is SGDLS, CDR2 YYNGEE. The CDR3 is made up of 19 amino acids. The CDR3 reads CASSLRTGPAGDSYNEQFF. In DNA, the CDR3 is TGTGCCAGCAGCCTCCGCACAGGGCCGGCTGGGGACTCCTACAATGAGCAGTTCTTC.

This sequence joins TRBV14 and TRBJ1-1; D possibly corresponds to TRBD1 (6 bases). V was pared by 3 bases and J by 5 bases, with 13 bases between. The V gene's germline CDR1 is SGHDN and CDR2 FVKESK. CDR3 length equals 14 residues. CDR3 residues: CASSQHLQGTEAFF. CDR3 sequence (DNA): TGTGCCAGCAGCCAGCATTTACAGGGTACTGAAGCTTTCTTT.

Here the CDR3 DNA reads TGTGCCAGCACGGACAGGGGTGACACCGGGGAGCTGTTTTTT. Translated, it gives CASTDRGDTGELFF. This rearrangement joins TRBV6-5 to TRBJ2-2; TRBD1 agrees at 9 bases. J was trimmed by 3 bases and V by 7 bases; bases with no gene match: 3. This CDR3 contains 14 residues. From germline, CDR1 is MNHEY and CDR2 SVGAGI.

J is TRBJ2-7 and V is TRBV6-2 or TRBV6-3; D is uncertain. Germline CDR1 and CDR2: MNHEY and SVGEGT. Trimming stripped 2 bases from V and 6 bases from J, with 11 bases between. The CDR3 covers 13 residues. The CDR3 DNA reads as TGTGCCAGCAGTTACGTGGAGCCGGGCGAGCAGTACTTC. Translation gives CASSYVEPGEQYF.

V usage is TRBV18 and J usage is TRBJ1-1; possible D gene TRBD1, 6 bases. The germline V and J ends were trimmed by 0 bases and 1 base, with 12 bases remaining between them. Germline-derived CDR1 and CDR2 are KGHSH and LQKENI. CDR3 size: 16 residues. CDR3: CASSPPYRARNTEAFF. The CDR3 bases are TGTGCCAGCTCACCACCGTACAGGGCTCGGAACACTGAAGCTTTCTTT.

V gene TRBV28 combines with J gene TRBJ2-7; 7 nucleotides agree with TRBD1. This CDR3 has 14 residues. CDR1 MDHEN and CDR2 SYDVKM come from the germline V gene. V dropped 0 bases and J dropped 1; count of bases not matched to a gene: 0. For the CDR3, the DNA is TGTGCCAGCAGTTTATGGGGACAGTCCTACGAGCAGTACTTC. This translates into CASSLWGQSYEQYF.

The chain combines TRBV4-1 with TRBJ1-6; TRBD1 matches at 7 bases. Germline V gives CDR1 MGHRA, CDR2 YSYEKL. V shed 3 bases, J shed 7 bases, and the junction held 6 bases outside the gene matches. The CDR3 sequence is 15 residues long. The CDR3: CASSQLTGRNSPLHF. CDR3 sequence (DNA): TGCGCCAGCAGCCAGCTGACAGGGAGGAATTCACCCCTCCACTTT.

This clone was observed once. Here the CDR3 DNA reads TGTGCCAGTCGGACAGGGGATGGGGAGACCCAGTACTTC. It encodes CASRTGDGETQYF. This chain links TRBV12-3 or TRBV12-4 with TRBJ2-5, with 9 bases that match TRBD1. CDR3 length: 13 residues. The J segment lost 5 bases and the V segment lost 9 bases, leaving 7 bases of the junction unmatched.

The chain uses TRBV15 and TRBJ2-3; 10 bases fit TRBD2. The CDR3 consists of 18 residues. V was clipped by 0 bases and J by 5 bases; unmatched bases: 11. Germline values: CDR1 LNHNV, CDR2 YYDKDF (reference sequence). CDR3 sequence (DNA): TGTGCCACCAGCAGAGATTATCGGCTAGCGGGAGAAGAAGATACGCAGTATTTT. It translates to CATSRDYRLAGEEDTQYF.

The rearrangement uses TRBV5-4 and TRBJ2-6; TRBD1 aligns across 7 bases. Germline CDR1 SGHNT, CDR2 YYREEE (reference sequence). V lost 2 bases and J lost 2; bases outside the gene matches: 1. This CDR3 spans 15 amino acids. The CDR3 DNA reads TGTGCCAGCAGCTTTAGGGGGCCTGGGGCCAACGTCCTGACTTTC. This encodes CASSFRGPGANVLTF.

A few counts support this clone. The CDR3 DNA sequence: TGTGCCAGCAGTTTTGAGCGGGAGGGGTTCAATGAGCAGTTCTTC. As protein: CASSFEREGFNEQFF. The chain has TRBV27 and TRBJ2-1, with TRBD2 matching 10 bases. Trimming took 3 bases from V and 6 from J; bases not matched to a gene: 5. The CDR3 has 15 amino acids. Germline-derived CDR1 and CDR2 are MNHEY and SMNVEV (reference sequence).

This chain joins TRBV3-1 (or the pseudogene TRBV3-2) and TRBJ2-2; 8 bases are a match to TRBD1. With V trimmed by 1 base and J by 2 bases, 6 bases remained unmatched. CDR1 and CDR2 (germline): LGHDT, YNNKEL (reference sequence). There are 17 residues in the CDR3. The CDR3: CASSQVAQGGNTGELFF. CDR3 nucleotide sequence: TGTGCCAGCAGCCAAGTAGCACAGGGGGGAAACACCGGGGAGCTGTTTTTT.

This CDR3 is CASSRAGQDLLSGNTIYF. Here the CDR3 DNA reads TGTGCCAGTAGTAGAGCGGGTCAGGACCTCCTCTCTGGAAACACCATATATTTT. The chain couples TRBV19 to TRBJ1-3, with D unclear. CDR3 length: 18 amino acids. Between the trimmed V and J ends, which lost 4 bases and 0 bases, there was a span of 19 bases. Germline CDR1 LNHDA, CDR2 SQIVND (reference sequence).

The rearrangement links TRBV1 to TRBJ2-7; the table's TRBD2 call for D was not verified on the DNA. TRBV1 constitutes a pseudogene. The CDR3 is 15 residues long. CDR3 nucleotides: TGCACCAGCAGCCAAGAGGGACTAGGGGAGTACGAGCAGTACTTC. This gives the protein CTSSQEGLGEYEQYF.